Presented here are 2 T cell receptor beta chains from one specimen sequenced in a study of cytomegalovirus exposure and HLA in healthy donors. In the PCR, 60 Vbeta and 13 Jbeta primers were used. Libraries were prepared by immunoSEQ multiplex PCR; TCRdb keeps only in-frame clonotypes and omits some of them. The sample carries approximately 180,000 clones, around 84% recorded once. The sequenced sample was PBMCs. All receptors come from a woman aged 18-29 years in good health and CMV-seronegative.

The chain has TRBV11-2 and TRBJ2-7; 8 bases align to TRBD2. The germline V gene has CDR1 SGHAT and CDR2 FQNNGV. Germline trimming cut 5 bases from V and 0 bases from J; bases unmatched to any gene: 6. The CDR3 spans 15 residues. The DNA of the CDR3 is TGTGCCAGCAGCCCCACCGGGACTAGCTCCTACGAGCAGTACTTC. Translating it yields CASSPTGTSSYEQYF.

This clone was seen once. This chain uses TRBV6-5 with TRBJ2-7; tentative D call: TRBD2 (5 bases). The CDR3 runs to 15 residues. CDR1 and CDR2 (germline): MNHEY, SVGAGI. Trimming stripped 5 bases from V and 7 bases from J, with 21 bases between. The CDR3 region is CASSTPRHRGGEQYF. Here the CDR3 DNA reads TGTGCCAGCAGTACCCCTCGACACCGGGGTGGAGAGCAGTACTTC.